The 31 T cell receptor beta chains reported below all come from one sample, sequenced in a study of identical twins. TCRdb re-analysed the 5' RACE reads in MiXCR, keeping a single row per CDR3 protein. Here the sample spans under 900,000 distinct CDR3 sequences, about 12% being singletons. The same sample was also used in a study of yellow fever vaccine responses in identical twins.

Specimen: PBMCs. All receptors derive from a woman aged 18-29 years in good health.

This clonotype appeared many times. The V call is TRBV5-1, the J call TRBJ2-1; TRBD1 is a possible D gene (5 bases). V dropped 2 bases and J dropped 8 bases, with 8 bases sitting between them. Per the germline V gene, CDR1 is SGHRS and CDR2 is YFSETQ. The CDR3 has 12 residues. This CDR3 is CASSLKGDEQFF. For the CDR3, the DNA is TGCGCCAGCAGCTTAAAAGGGGATGAGCAGTTCTTC.

This clonotype was picked up one time. A read error may account for a junction end that differs from germline. J is TRBJ2-5 and V is TRBV12-3 or TRBV12-4; 9 bases are shared with TRBD2. CDR3 length: 15 amino acids. CDR3 loop: CTSSPPLAGVETQYF. The CDR3, as DNA: TGTACCAGCAGCCCTCCTTTAGCGGGAGTGGAGACCCAGTACTTC.

This clonotype was recorded many times. The chain is built from TRBV12-3 or TRBV12-4 and TRBJ2-3; a possible D gene is TRBD1 (5 bases). V shed 3 bases and J shed 0 bases, with 10 bases lying between them. CDR3 size: 15 residues. CDR3 residues: CASSFQGVSTDTQYF. CDR3 nucleotides: TGTGCCAGCAGTTTTCAGGGCGTAAGCACAGATACGCAGTATTTT.

The V gene is TRBV29-1, the J gene TRBJ2-2; 9 bases are shared with TRBD1. The CDR3 runs to 15 residues. The germline V gene encodes CDR1 SQVTM and CDR2 ANQGSEA. Trimming removed 6 bases from V and 6 bases from J; junction bases left unmatched: 11. CDR3 in amino acids: CSVPLTGGIAGELFF. CDR3 bases: TGCAGCGTACCTTTGACAGGGGGGATCGCCGGGGAGCTGTTTTTT.

This clonotype was detected only a few times. The chain has TRBV6-1 and TRBJ2-3; D might be TRBD1 (5 bases). The V end lost 4 bases, the J end lost 5 bases, and 16 bases lay between the germline ends. Germline values: CDR1 MNHNS, CDR2 SASEGT. The CDR3 loop spans 15 amino acids. The CDR3 is CASSGRQPQGDTQYF. CDR3 DNA: TGTGCCAGCAGTGGCCGACAGCCGCAGGGAGATACGCAGTATTTT.

The sample holds a few counts of this clonotype. V is TRBV20-1 and J is TRBJ2-7; unclear D gene. Trimming cost V 3 bases and J 4 bases, with 10 bases left between them. The CDR3 length is 12 residues. Germline-derived CDR1 and CDR2 are DFQATT and SNEGSKA (reference sequence). This CDR3 reads CSASLHNYEQYV. The CDR3 DNA follows: TGCAGTGCTAGTCTCCATAATTACGAGCAGTACGTC.

The chain has TRBV18 and TRBJ2-1; unclear D gene. CDR1 KGHSH and CDR2 LQKENI come from the germline V gene. Trimming removed 1 base from V and 5 bases from J, with 12 bases in between. The CDR3 covers 15 residues. The CDR3, as DNA: TGTGCCAGCTCACCACAGGGTGGGCTAAACAATGAGCAGTTCTTC. This sequence encodes CASSPQGGLNNEQFF.

The V and J genes are TRBV12-5 and TRBJ1-4; 7 positions agree with TRBD1. CDR1 is LGHNT and CDR2 is FRNRAP in the germline V gene. The CDR3 is made up of 17 amino acids. V shed 2 bases, J shed 0 bases, and the junction held 6 bases outside the gene matches. The CDR3 spells CASGLPTTGATNEKLFF. The DNA of the CDR3 is TGTGCTAGTGGTTTGCCGACCACAGGGGCAACTAATGAAAAACTGTTTTTT.

This clonotype appeared a few times. The V and J genes are TRBV20-1 and TRBJ1-1; a weak D match, TRBD1 (5 bases). Germline CDR1 DFQATT, CDR2 SNEGSKA (reference sequence). Trimming removed 2 bases from V and 3 bases from J, with 16 bases in between. CDR3 length: 15 residues. DNA for the CDR3: TGCAGTGCTAGACGTCGTGGGGGAGGGGACACTGAAGCTTTCTTT. It yields the protein CSARRRGGGDTEAFF.

This clonotype was seen more than once but under ten times. The chain employs TRBV10-3 and TRBJ2-2; D call uncertain. Germline V gene sequence: CDR1 ENHRY, CDR2 SYGVKD. There are 14 residues in the CDR3. Trimming stripped 8 bases from V and 0 bases from J, with 10 bases between. The CDR3 reads CAIPLGTNTGELFF. DNA for the CDR3: TGTGCCATCCCCCTGGGAACGAACACCGGGGAGCTGTTTTTT.

This clonotype has only a few counts. The genes are TRBV5-1 and TRBJ2-1, with D maybe TRBD2 (7 bases). Germline V gene lookup returns CDR1 SGHRS and CDR2 YFSETQ. The CDR3 is 14 amino acids. V lost 6 bases to trimming and J lost 10 bases, with 20 bases between them. The CDR3 region has the DNA TGCGCCAGCACCCTGGGGGGGCTCCTAAGGGAGCAGTTCTTC. This translates into CASTLGGLLREQFF.

The sample holds many counts of this clonotype. This chain connects TRBV5-1 to TRBJ2-2, with a tentative D call TRBD2 (6 bases). Germline V gene sequence: CDR1 SGHRS, CDR2 YFSETQ. CDR3 length equals 16 residues. Trimming left V 7 bases short and J 5 bases short, with 21 bases between. The CDR3 loop reads CASSPTPGLKTGELFF. For the CDR3, the DNA is TGCGCCAGCTCGCCGACCCCGGGACTCAAAACCGGGGAGCTGTTTTTT.

At least ten counts were recorded for this clonotype. V gene TRBV28 combines with J gene TRBJ2-5; D call uncertain. The CDR3 consists of 12 residues. CDR1 and CDR2 from the germline V gene are MDHEN and SYDVKM. With 6 bases removed from V and 3 bases from J, the gap between germline ends came to 8 bases. The CDR3 DNA follows: TGTGCCAGCAGGAGTTCCAAAGAGACCCAGTACTTC. Its protein is CASRSSKETQYF.

Only a few counts were recorded for this clonotype. The CDR3 loop is CASSISTGVSTDTQYF. In DNA form, the CDR3 reads TGTGCCAGCAGCATAAGCACAGGGGTCAGCACAGATACGCAGTATTTT. The genes are TRBV7-6 and TRBJ2-3; 7 bases align to TRBD1. Germline CDR1 reads SGHVS; CDR2 reads FNYEAQ. The CDR3 loop spans 16 amino acids. Germline trimming cut 5 bases from V and 0 bases from J; bases unmatched to any gene: 8.

This clonotype was seen more than once but under ten times. The chain carries TRBV7-9 and TRBJ2-2; possible D gene TRBD1, 6 bases. The CDR3 is 15 amino acids. Germline assignment: CDR1 SEHNR and CDR2 FQNEAQ (reference sequence). V lost 6 bases and J lost 5, with 16 bases in between. The CDR3 loop is CASSRSGTKTGELFF. The CDR3 DNA reads TGTGCCAGCAGTCGATCCGGGACAAAGACCGGGGAGCTGTTTTTT. The full variable domain, its missing parts supplied by reference TRBV7-9 and TRBJ2-2, is DTGVSQNPRHKITKRGQNVTFRCDPISEHNRLYWYRQTLGQGPEFLTYFQNEAQLEKSRLLSDRFSAERPKGSFSTLEIQRTEQGDSAMYLCASSRSGTKTGELFFGEGSRLTVL.

V gene TRBV20-1 combines with J gene TRBJ2-3, with 8 bases lining up with TRBD2. V shed 0 bases and J 6 bases; nucleotides not matched to a gene: 8. The CDR3 length is 15 residues. Germline lookup yields CDR1 DFQATT and CDR2 SNEGSKA (reference sequence). The CDR3: CSARELGGAKDTQYF. The CDR3 DNA reads TGCAGTGCTAGAGAGCTCGGGGGGGCTAAGGATACGCAGTATTTT.

This clonotype was found a few times. The gene calls are TRBV4-2 and TRBJ2-7; TRBD1 might be the D (5 bases). CDR1 and CDR2 from the germline V gene are LGHNA and YNFKEQ. This CDR3 comprises 20 residues. The V gene lost 1 base and the J gene lost 0 bases, with 25 bases spanning the gap. This chain's CDR3 is CASSQVAQGRGAAASYEQYF. Written as DNA, the CDR3 is TGTGCCAGCAGCCAAGTCGCCCAGGGCAGAGGCGCGGCTGCCTCCTACGAGCAGTACTTC.

This CDR3 is CASSYGTGGYSPLHF. In DNA form, the CDR3 reads TGTGCCAGCAGTTACGGGACAGGGGGGTATTCACCCCTCCACTTT. The rearrangement links TRBV6-5 to TRBJ1-6, with 11 bases aligning to TRBD1. The V gene end was trimmed by 2 bases and the J gene end by 8 bases; junction bases not matched to a gene: 2. The CDR3 spans 15 residues. Germline V lookup: CDR1 MNHEY, CDR2 SVGAGI.

The chain links TRBV29-1 to TRBJ1-1; D not certain. From germline, CDR1 is SQVTM and CDR2 ANQGSEA. V gave up 4 bases and J gave up 3 bases, with 12 bases separating them. The CDR3 contains 13 residues. The CDR3 DNA reads TGCAGCGTTGGCGGGATAAGAGACACTGAAGCTTTCTTT. Translated, it gives CSVGGIRDTEAFF.

The CDR3 here is CASCKRTSENSEQYF. CDR3 DNA sequence: TGTGCCTCCTGCAAACGGACTAGCGAGAACTCCGAGCAGTACTTC. The chain couples TRBV3-1 to TRBJ2-7, with 9 bases lining up with TRBD2. Germline V gene sequence: CDR1 LGHDT, CDR2 YNNKEL (reference sequence). The CDR3 consists of 15 residues. V lost 11 bases and J lost 6; bases outside the gene matches: 17.

The chain recombines TRBV2 with TRBJ1-4; D might be TRBD1 (6 bases). Trimming took 2 bases from V and 13 from J, leaving 14 bases between them. The germline V gene encodes CDR1 SNHLY and CDR2 FYNNEI. This CDR3 has 13 residues. The CDR3 DNA reads as TGTGCCAGCAGTGAATATGGTGGGGGGGCACTGTTTTTT. This translates into CASSEYGGGALFF.

This rearrangement joins TRBV5-5 to TRBJ2-5, with 10 bases fitting TRBD1. V dropped 0 bases and J dropped 2; count of bases not matched to a gene: 4. Germline values: CDR1 SGHKS, CDR2 YYEKEE (reference sequence). The CDR3 runs to 16 residues. DNA for the CDR3: TGTGCCAGCAGCTTGGGAAGGACAGGGGGTCAAGAGACCCAGTACTTC. Protein sequence: CASSLGRTGGQETQYF.

V gene TRBV14 combines with J gene TRBJ2-1; D is possibly TRBD2 (5 bases). V lost 4 bases and J 10 bases, leaving 14 bases between the germline ends. Germline V CDR1 and CDR2: SGHDN, FVKESK. This CDR3 contains 13 residues. CDR3: CASSPIRTGEQFF. The CDR3 DNA is TGTGCCAGCAGCCCAATCAGAACGGGGGAGCAGTTCTTC.

The chain links TRBV12-3 or TRBV12-4 to TRBJ1-4; no reliable D call. This CDR3 spans 16 amino acids. Trimming shortened V by 4 bases and J by 8 bases, and 20 bases separated the two germline ends. The CDR3 region has the DNA TGTGCCAGCAGTTACGTTAGGAGGGCTACCTCGGAAAAACTGTTTTTT. Residues: CASSYVRRATSEKLFF.

There are many counts of this clonotype. The V call is TRBV10-3, the J call TRBJ1-6; D perhaps matches TRBD1 (5 bases). The CDR3 has 13 residues. Germline assignment: CDR1 ENHRY and CDR2 SYGVKD. The V end was cut by 10 bases, the J end by 9 bases, with 16 bases between. In DNA, the CDR3 is TGTGCCACTCGAGACAGCCTAGTTTCACCCCTCCACTTT. Amino acid sequence: CATRDSLVSPLHF.

V is TRBV5-1 and J is TRBJ2-1; 14 bases fit TRBD2. The length of the CDR3 is 16 residues. V was clipped by 4 bases and J by 8 bases; unmatched bases: 8. Germline V lookup: CDR1 SGHRS, CDR2 YFSETQ. The CDR3 DNA sequence: TGCGCCAGCAGCCCCGGGACTAGCGGGAGTCTTTATGAGCAGTTCTTC. Its translation: CASSPGTSGSLYEQFF.

This clonotype was detected ten times or more. The chain joins TRBV16 to TRBJ2-7; 8 positions agree with TRBD1. Germline V lookup: CDR1 KGHSY, CDR2 FQNENV. V trimming: 4 bases; J trimming: 0 bases; junction bases outside the gene matches: 2. The CDR3 runs to 14 residues. Here the CDR3 reads CASSRGQGSYEQYF. CDR3 nucleotides: TGTGCCAGCAGCCGAGGACAGGGCTCCTACGAGCAGTACTTC. Looking up the rest from reference TRBV16 and TRBJ2-7 gives the full variable domain: GEEVAQTPKHLVRGEGQKAKLYCAPIKGHSYVFWYQQVLKNEFKFLISFQNENVFDETGMPKERFSAKCLPNSPCSLEIQATKLEDSAVYFCASSRGQGSYEQYFGPGTRLTVT.

The chain joins TRBV25-1 to TRBJ1-1; D uncertain. The CDR3 is 13 residues long. Germline lookup yields CDR1 MGHDK and CDR2 SYGVNS. V was clipped by 3 bases and J by 2 bases, with 7 bases between them. The CDR3 nucleotides read TGTGCCAGCAGTGAGGGGTACAACACTGAAGCTTTCTTT. Its translation: CASSEGYNTEAFF.

This clonotype has a handful of counts. The rearrangement links TRBV10-3 to TRBJ2-1; 11 positions match TRBD2. CDR1 ENHRY and CDR2 SYGVKD come from the germline V gene. The CDR3 extends over 16 amino acids. V gave up 0 bases and J gave up 2 bases; unmatched junction bases: 0. As DNA, the CDR3 is TGTGCCATCAGTGAGTCGACTAGCGGGACCTACAATGAGCAGTTCTTC. Its translation is CAISESTSGTYNEQFF.

The table lists this clonotype with a few counts. The chain uses TRBV5-1 and TRBJ2-7; 13 bases agree with TRBD2. This CDR3 comprises 17 residues. The trim removed 4 bases at V and 0 bases at J, leaving 7 bases unmatched. From germline, CDR1 is SGHRS and CDR2 YFSETQ. CDR3 in amino acids: CASSPGLAGDSSYEQYF. The CDR3 region has the DNA TGCGCCAGCAGCCCCGGACTAGCGGGAGACAGCTCCTACGAGCAGTACTTC.

This clonotype was observed at least ten times. V gene TRBV11-2 combines with J gene TRBJ2-7, with D possibly matching TRBD2 (6 bases). This CDR3 contains 14 residues. V lost 0 bases and J 1 base, leaving 7 bases between the germline ends. Germline V lookup: CDR1 SGHAT, CDR2 FQNNGV. CDR3 bases: TGTGCCAGCAGCTTAGAAGGAGGGTCCTACGAGCAGTACGTC. As protein: CASSLEGGSYEQYV.